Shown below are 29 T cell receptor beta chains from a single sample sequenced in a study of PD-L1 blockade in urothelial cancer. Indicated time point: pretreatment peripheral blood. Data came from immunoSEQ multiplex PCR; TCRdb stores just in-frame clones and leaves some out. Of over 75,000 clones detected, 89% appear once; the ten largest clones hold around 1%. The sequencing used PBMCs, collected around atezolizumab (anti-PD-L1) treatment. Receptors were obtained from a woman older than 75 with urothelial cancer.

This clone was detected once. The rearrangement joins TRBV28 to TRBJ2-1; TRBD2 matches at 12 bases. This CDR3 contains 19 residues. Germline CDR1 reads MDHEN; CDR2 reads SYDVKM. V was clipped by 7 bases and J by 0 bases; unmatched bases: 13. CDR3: CASTPGTSGLWSSYNEQFF. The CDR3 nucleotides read TGTGCCAGCACCCCCGGGACTAGCGGGCTCTGGAGCTCCTACAATGAGCAGTTCTTC.

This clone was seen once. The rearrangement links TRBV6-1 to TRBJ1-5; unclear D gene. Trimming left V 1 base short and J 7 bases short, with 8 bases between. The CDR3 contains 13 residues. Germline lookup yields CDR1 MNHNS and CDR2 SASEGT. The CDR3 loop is CASSEGRGQPQHF. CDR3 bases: TGTGCCAGCAGTGAAGGGCGGGGACAGCCCCAGCATTTT.

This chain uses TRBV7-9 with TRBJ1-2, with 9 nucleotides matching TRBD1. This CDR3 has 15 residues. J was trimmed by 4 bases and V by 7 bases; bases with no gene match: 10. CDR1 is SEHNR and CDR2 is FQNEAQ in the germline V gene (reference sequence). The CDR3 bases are TGTGCCAGCACCGTAGGCGGACAGGGGATCTATGGCTACACCTTC. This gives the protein CASTVGGQGIYGYTF. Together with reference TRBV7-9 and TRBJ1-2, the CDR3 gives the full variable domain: DTGVSQNPRHKITKRGQNVTFRCDPISEHNRLYWYRQTLGQGPEFLTYFQNEAQLEKSRLLSDRFSAERPKGSFSTLEIQRTEQGDSAMYLCASTVGGQGIYGYTFGSGTRLTVV.

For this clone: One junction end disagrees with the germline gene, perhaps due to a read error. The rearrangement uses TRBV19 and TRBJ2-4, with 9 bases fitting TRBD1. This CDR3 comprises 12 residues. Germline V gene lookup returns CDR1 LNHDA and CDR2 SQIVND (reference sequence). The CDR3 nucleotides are TGTGCCAGTAGTGCTACCGGGACAGGGATCTTGTTC. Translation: CASSATGTGILF.

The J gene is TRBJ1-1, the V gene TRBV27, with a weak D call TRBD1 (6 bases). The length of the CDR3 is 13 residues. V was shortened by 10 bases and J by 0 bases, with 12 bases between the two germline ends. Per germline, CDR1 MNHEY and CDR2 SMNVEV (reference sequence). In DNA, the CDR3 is TGTGCCACCTGGGGGCGGATGAACACTGAAGCTTTCTTT. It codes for CATWGRMNTEAFF.

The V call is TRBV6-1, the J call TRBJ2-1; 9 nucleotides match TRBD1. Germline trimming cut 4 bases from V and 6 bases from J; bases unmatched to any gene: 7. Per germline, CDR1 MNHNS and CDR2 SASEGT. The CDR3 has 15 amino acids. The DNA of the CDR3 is TGTGCCAGCAGTGCAAGGGACAGGGCTACCAATGAGCAGTTCTTC. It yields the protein CASSARDRATNEQFF.

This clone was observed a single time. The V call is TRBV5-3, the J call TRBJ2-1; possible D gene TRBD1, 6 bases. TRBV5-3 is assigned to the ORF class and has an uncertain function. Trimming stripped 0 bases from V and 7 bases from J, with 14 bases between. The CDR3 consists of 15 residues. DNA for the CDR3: TGTGCCAGAAGCTTGGGGCAGGGGTATCCTAATGAGCAGTTCTTC. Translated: CARSLGQGYPNEQFF.

The CDR3 reads CAWHGAGNTIYF. The CDR3 nucleotides read TGTGCCTGGCACGGGGCTGGAAACACCATATATTTT. The chain recombines TRBV30 with TRBJ1-3; D is unresolved. The germline V gene encodes CDR1 GTSNPN and CDR2 SVGIG (reference sequence). The V and J ends lost 5 bases and 2 bases respectively, with 7 bases between them. The CDR3 has 12 amino acids.

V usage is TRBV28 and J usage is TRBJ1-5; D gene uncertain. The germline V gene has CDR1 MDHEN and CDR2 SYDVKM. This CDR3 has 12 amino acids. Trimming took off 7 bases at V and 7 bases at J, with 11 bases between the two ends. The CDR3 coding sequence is TGTGCCAGCAAAGTGGGCGAACAGCCCCAGCATTTT. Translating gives CASKVGEQPQHF.

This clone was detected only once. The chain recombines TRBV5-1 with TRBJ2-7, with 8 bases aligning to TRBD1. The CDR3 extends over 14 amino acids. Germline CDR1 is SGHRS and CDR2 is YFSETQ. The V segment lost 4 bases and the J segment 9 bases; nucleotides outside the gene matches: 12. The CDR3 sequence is CASSPTGGGLGQYF. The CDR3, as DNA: TGCGCCAGCAGCCCTACAGGGGGAGGTTTAGGGCAGTACTTC.

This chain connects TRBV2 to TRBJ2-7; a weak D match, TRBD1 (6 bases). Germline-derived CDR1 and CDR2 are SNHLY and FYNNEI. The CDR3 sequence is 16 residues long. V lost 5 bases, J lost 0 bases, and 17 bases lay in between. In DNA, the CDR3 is TGTGCCAGCAGTCGACTAAAGGACAGCACCTCCTACGAGCAGTACTTC. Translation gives CASSRLKDSTSYEQYF.

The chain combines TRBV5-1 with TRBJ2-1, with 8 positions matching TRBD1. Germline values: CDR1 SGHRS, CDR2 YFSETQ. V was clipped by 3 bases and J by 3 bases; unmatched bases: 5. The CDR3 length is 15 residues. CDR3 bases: TGCGCCAGCAGCTCAGGGGGGACAGGCTACAATGAGCAGTTCTTC. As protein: CASSSGGTGYNEQFF.

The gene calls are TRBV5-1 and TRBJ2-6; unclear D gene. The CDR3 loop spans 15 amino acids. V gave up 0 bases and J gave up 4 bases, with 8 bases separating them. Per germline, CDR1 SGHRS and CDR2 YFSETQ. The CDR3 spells CASSLGSLGANVLTF. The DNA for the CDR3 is TGCGCCAGCAGCTTGGGGAGTTTGGGGGCCAACGTCCTGACTTTC.

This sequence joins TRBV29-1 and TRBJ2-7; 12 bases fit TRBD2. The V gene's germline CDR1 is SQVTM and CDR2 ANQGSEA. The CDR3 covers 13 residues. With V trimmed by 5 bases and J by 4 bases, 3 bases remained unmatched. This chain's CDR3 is CSVRTSGIYEQYF. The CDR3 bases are TGCAGCGTTAGGACTAGCGGGATTTACGAGCAGTACTTC.

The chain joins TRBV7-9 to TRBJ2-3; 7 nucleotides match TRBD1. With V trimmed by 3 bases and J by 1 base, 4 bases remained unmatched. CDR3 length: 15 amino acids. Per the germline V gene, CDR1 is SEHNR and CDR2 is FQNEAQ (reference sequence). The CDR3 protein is CASSFTGEGTDTQYF. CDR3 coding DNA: TGTGCCAGCAGCTTCACAGGGGAAGGCACAGATACGCAGTATTTT.

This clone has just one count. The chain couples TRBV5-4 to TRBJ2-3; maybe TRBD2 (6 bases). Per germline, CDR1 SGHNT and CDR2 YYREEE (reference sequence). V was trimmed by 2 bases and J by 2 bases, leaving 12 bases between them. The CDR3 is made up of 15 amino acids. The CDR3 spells CASSFGGGTTDTQYF. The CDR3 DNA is TGTGCCAGCAGCTTCGGTGGCGGGACCACAGATACGCAGTATTTT.

The CDR3 region is CSALSQAFF. CDR3 sequence (DNA): TGCAGTGCTCTCTCTCAAGCTTTCTTT. This rearrangement joins TRBV20-1 to TRBJ1-1; D not certain. V was pared by 5 bases and J by 9 bases, with 7 bases between. The CDR3 extends over 9 amino acids. The germline gives CDR1 DFQATT, CDR2 SNEGSKA (reference sequence).

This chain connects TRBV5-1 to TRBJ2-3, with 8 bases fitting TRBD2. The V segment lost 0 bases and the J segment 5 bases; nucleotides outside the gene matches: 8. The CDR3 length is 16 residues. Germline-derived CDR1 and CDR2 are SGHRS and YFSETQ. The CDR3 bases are TGCGCCAGCAGCTTGGAACCAGCGGGAGTAGTAGATACGCAGTATTTT. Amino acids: CASSLEPAGVVDTQYF.

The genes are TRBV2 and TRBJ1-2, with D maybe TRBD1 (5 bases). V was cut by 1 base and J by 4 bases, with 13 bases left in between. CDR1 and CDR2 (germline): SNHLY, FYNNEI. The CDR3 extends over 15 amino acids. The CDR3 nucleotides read TGTGCCAGCAGTGAAGAGGATAGGGGTTTCTATGGCTACACCTTC. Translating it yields CASSEEDRGFYGYTF.

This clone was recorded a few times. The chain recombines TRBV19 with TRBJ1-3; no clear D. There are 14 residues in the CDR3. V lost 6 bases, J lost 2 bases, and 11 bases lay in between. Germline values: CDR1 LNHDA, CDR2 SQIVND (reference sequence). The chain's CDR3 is CASRTRGAGNTIYF. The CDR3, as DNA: TGTGCCAGTAGGACCCGAGGCGCTGGAAACACCATATATTTT. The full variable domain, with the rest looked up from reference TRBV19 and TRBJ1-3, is DGGITQSPKYLFRKEGQNVTLSCEQNLNHDAMYWYRQDPGQGLRLIYYSQIVNDFQKGDIAEGYSVSREKKESFPLTVTSAQKNPTAFYLCASRTRGAGNTIYFGEGSWLTVV.

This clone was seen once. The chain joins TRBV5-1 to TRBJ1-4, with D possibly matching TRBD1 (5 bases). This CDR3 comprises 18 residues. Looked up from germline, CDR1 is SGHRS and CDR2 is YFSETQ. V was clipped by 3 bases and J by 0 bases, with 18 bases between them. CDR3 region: CASSSWGTVNATNEKLFF. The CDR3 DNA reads TGCGCCAGCAGCTCCTGGGGCACGGTCAATGCAACTAATGAAAAACTGTTTTTT. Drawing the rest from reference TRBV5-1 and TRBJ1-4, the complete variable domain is KAGVTQTPRYLIKTRGQQVTLSCSPISGHRSVSWYQQTPGQGLQFLFEYFSETQRNKGNFPGRFSGRQFSNSRSEMNVSTLELGDSALYLCASSSWGTVNATNEKLFFGSGTQLSVL.

Here the CDR3 reads CASSLEKPTSGFLHEQYF. CDR3 nucleotides: TGTGCCAGCAGCTTAGAGAAACCTACTAGCGGGTTTTTACACGAGCAGTACTTC. The rearrangement links TRBV7-2 to TRBJ2-7; 9 nucleotides align to TRBD2. Germline values: CDR1 SGHTA, CDR2 FQGNSA. The CDR3 sequence is 18 residues long. J lost 5 bases, V lost 1 base, and 15 bases had no gene match.

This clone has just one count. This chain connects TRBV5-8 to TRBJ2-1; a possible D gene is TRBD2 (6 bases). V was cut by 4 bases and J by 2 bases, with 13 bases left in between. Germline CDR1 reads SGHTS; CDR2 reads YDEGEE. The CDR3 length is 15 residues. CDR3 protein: CASSLGTQAYNEQFF. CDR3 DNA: TGTGCCAGCAGCCTCGGGACTCAAGCCTACAATGAGCAGTTCTTC.

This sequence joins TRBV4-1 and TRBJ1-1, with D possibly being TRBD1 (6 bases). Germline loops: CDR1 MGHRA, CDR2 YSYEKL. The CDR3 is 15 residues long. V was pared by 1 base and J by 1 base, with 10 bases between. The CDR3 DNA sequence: TGCGCCAGCAGCCAAGTTCCACAGGGGAACACTGAAGCTTTCTTT. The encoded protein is CASSQVPQGNTEAFF.

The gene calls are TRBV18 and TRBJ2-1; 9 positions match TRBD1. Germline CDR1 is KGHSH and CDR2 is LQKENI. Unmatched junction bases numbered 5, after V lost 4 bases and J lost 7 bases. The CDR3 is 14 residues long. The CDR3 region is CASSRDRVWNEQFF. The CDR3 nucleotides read TGTGCCAGCTCACGGGACAGGGTATGGAATGAGCAGTTCTTC. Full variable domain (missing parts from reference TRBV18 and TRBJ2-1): NAGVMQNPRHLVRRRGQEARLRCSPMKGHSHVYWYRQLPEEGLKFMVYLQKENIIDESGMPKERFSAEFPKEGPSILRIQQVVRGDSAAYFCASSRDRVWNEQFFGPGTRLTVL.

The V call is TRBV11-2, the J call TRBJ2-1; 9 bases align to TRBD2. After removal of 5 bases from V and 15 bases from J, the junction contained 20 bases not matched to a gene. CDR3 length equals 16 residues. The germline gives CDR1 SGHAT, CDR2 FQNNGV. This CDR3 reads CASSDRLADPPRSMFF. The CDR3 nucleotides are TGTGCCAGCAGCGACAGACTAGCGGATCCCCCCCGGTCGATGTTCTTC.

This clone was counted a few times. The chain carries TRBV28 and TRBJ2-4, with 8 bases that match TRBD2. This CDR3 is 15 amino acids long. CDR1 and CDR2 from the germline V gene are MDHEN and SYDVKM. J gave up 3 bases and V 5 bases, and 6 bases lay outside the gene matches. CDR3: CASSRSTSDKNIQYF. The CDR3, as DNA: TGTGCCAGCAGTCGATCGACTAGCGACAAAAACATTCAGTACTTC.

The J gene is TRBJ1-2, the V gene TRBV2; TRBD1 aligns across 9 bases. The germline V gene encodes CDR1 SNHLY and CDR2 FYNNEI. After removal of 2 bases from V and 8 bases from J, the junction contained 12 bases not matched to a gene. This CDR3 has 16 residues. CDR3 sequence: CASSEFVTGGTGGYTF. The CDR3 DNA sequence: TGTGCCAGCAGTGAATTCGTGACAGGGGGGACTGGAGGCTACACCTTC.

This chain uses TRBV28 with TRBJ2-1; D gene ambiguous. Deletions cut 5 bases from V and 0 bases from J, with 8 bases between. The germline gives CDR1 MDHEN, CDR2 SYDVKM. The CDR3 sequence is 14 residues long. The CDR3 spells CASSIPGSYNEQFF. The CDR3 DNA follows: TGTGCCAGCAGTATCCCGGGCTCCTACAATGAGCAGTTCTTC.